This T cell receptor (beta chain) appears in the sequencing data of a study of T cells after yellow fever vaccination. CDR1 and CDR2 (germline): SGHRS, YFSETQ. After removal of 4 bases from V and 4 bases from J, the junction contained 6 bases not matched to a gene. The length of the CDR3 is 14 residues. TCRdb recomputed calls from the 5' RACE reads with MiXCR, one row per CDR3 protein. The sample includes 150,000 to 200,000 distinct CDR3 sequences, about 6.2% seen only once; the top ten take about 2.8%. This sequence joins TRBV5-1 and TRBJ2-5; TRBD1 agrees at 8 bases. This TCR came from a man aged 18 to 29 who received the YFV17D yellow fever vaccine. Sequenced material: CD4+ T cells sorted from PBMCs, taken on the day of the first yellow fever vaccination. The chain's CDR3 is CASSPDRGSETQYF. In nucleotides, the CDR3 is TGCGCCAGCAGCCCCGACAGGGGTTCAGAGACCCAGTACTTC.